Listed below are T cell receptor beta chains from one sample, sequenced in a study of blood T cell repertoires in COVID-19. Generated by immunoSEQ multiplex PCR, the TCRdb table keeps only in-frame clones and is missing some. The table has around 73,000 clones, approximately 84% seen once; the top ten hold around 30%. The sample consisted of peripheral blood. The receptor source for this set is a human donor in a cohort sampled during active COVID-19. The CDR3 runs from the conserved cysteine through the conserved F or W. The D gene is left open where the match is weak. Size is stated for part of the rows, as once, few or many counts, or as a class when the clone is expanded.

>TRBJ1-3|NA|NA|TRBV4-2
CASSQDTAGSGNTIYF
TGTGCCAGCAGCCAAGATACTGCCGGCTCTGGAAACACCATATATTTT
>TRBJ2-5|TRBD2|once|TRBV5-1
CASSRSGGAVPETQYF
TGCGCCAGCAGCAGGAGCGGGGGGGCCGTTCCTGAGACCCAGTACTTC
>TRBJ2-5|TRBD1|NA|TRBV7-3
CASSTPDRGEVGNGEETQYF
TGTGCCAGCAGCACACCGGACAGGGGTGAAGTGGGCAACGGCGAGGAGACCCAGTACTTC
>TRBJ2-7|TRBD2|NA|TRBV4-1
CASSQASGVYEQYF
TGCGCCAGCAGCCAAGCAAGCGGGGTCTACGAGCAGTACTTC
>TRBJ1-5|NA|few|TRBV10-3
CAISESGSQPQHF
TGTGCCATCAGTGAATCGGGGTCGCAGCCCCAGCATTTT
>TRBJ1-5|TRBD1|NA|TRBV10-1
CASSYRDRTSNQPQHF
TGCGCCAGCAGTTACCGGGACAGGACTAGCAATCAGCCCCAGCATTTT
>TRBJ1-1|NA|NA|TRBV7-9
CASSSTLSTEAFF
TGTGCCAGCAGCTCGACTTTGAGCACTGAAGCTTTCTTT
>TRBJ1-6|NA|NA|TRBV3-1/TRBV3-2
CASSHTASGNSPLHF
TGTGCCAGCAGCCATACTGCCTCGGGGAATTCACCCCTCCACTTT
>TRBJ2-7|NA|NA|TRBV7-2
CASSLGGVRYEQYF
TGTGCCAGCAGCTTAGGCGGGGTAAGATACGAGCAGTACTTC
>TRBJ2-1|TRBD2|NA|TRBV19
CASSISSGGYNEQFF
TGTGCCAGTAGTATATCTAGCGGGGGCTACAATGAGCAGTTCTTC
>TRBJ2-5|TRBD1|NA|TRBV19
CASSPGGAKGETQYF
TGTGCCAGTAGTCCAGGGGGTGCCAAGGGAGAGACCCAGTACTTC
>TRBJ1-1|NA|NA|TRBV4-2
CASSQVQVNTEAFF
TGTGCCAGCAGCCAAGTACAAGTGAACACTGAAGCTTTCTTT
>TRBJ1-1|NA|NA|TRBV9
CASSVGQYTEAFF
TGTGCCAGCAGCGTAGGACAGTACACTGAAGCTTTCTTT
>TRBJ1-2|TRBD1|NA|TRBV10-3
CAITRTGEFPNYGYTF
TGTGCCATCACCAGGACAGGGGAATTTCCTAACTATGGCTACACCTTC
>TRBJ2-7|TRBD1|once|TRBV13
CASSSVDRGLDEQYF
TGTGCCAGCAGCTCCGTGGACAGGGGGCTGGACGAGCAGTACTTC
>TRBJ2-3|TRBD2|NA|TRBV11-3
CASSRFAGADTQYF
TGTGCCAGCAGCCGATTCGCGGGAGCAGATACGCAGTATTTT
>TRBJ1-6|NA|many|TRBV27
CASGIGSANSPLHF
TGTGCCAGCGGTATCGGGTCGGCAAATTCACCCCTCCACTTT
>TRBJ1-6|NA|NA|TRBV28
CASKQNYNSPLHF
TGTGCCAGCAAGCAAAACTATAATTCACCCCTCCACTTT
>TRBJ1-5|NA|NA|TRBV5-1
CASSLGGTSGNQPQHF
TGCGCCAGCAGCTTGGGCGGGACGTCCGGCAATCAGCCCCAGCATTTT
>TRBJ1-6|NA|NA|TRBV6-2/TRBV6-3
CATSNRESPLHF
TGTGCCACCAGCAACAGGGAGTCGCCCCTCCACTTT